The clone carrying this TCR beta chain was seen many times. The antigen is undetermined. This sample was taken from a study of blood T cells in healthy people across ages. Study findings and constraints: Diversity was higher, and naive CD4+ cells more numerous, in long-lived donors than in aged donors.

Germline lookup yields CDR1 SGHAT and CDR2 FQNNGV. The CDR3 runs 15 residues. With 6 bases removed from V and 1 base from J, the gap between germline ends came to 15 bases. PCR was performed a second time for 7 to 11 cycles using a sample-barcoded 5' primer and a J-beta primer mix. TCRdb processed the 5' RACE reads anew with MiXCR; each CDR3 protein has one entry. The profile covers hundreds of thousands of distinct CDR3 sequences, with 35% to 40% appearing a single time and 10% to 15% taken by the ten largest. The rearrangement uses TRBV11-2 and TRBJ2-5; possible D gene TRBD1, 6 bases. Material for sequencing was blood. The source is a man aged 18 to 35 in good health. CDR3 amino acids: CASRQEVGAQETQYF. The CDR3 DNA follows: TGTGCCAGCAGGCAAGAAGTGGGGGCCCAAGAGACCCAGTACTTC.